These T cell receptor beta chains were read from a single sample in a study of blood T cells in healthy people across ages. Using its own MiXCR run on the 5' RACE reads, TCRdb lists one record per CDR3 protein. The table shows 1,500,000 or so distinct CDR3 sequences, with almost 60% occurring only once. Sequenced: blood. These receptors were taken from a man aged 18 to 30 in good health. Each CDR3 is given with its conserved first and last residue. The D gene is left open where the match is weak. Where a row states a size, it is once, few, many or the class of an expanded clone; other rows omit it.

J gene | D gene | V gene | clone size | CDR3 protein | CDR3 DNA
TRBJ2-1 | TRBD2 | TRBV9 | . | CAGSGVGLAEYNEQFF | TGTGCCGGCAGCGGCGTTGGACTAGCGGAGTACAATGAGCAGTTCTTC
TRBJ2-1 | TRBD1 | TRBV29-1 | few | CSVGGTGDNEQFF | TGCAGCGTTGGCGGAACAGGGGACAATGAGCAGTTCTTC
TRBJ2-3 | . | TRBV24-1 | . | CATSDASADTQYF | TGTGCCACCAGTGATGCCTCAGCAGATACGCAGTATTTT
TRBJ2-5 | . | TRBV12-3/TRBV12-4 | . | CASSLLTGGRYF | TGTGCCAGCAGTTTATTGACAGGCGGCCGGTACTTC
TRBJ2-5 | TRBD1 | TRBV7-9 | . | CASSLFAQGDDETQYF | TGTGCCAGCAGCTTATTTGCACAGGGGGATGACGAGACCCAGTACTTC
TRBJ1-1 | . | TRBV27 | few | CASQDGMNTEAFF | TGTGCCTCCCAGGACGGAATGAACACTGAAGCTTTCTTT
TRBJ1-2 | TRBD1 | TRBV4-1 | . | CASSPLGQGAFPYGYTF | TGCGCCAGCAGCCCTCTGGGACAGGGGGCTTTCCCCTATGGCTACACCTTC
TRBJ2-7 | TRBD1 | TRBV6-1 | . | CATPGQGTYEQYF | TGTGCCACCCCGGGACAGGGGACCTACGAGCAGTACTTC
TRBJ2-3 | TRBD1 | TRBV7-2 | . | CASSQQGLGTDTQYF | TGTGCCAGCAGCCAACAGGGGTTGGGCACAGATACGCAGTATTTT
TRBJ1-6 | TRBD1 | TRBV2 | once | CASKDRVNSPLHF | TGTGCCAGCAAGGACAGGGTAAATTCACCCCTCCACTTT
TRBJ2-1 | TRBD2 | TRBV28 | few | CASSETSGYNEQFF | TGTGCCAGCAGTGAAACTAGCGGATACAATGAGCAGTTCTTC
TRBJ2-1 | . | TRBV6-5 | . | CASRPQGNQGVEQFF | TGTGCCAGCAGACCACAGGGCAACCAAGGTGTTGAGCAGTTCTTC
TRBJ1-1 | . | TRBV20-1 | . | CSAPSQVGFEAFF | TGCAGTGCTCCATCCCAGGTCGGCTTTGAAGCTTTCTTT
TRBJ1-4 | . | TRBV29-1 | . | CSVSSTTNEKLFF | TGCAGCGTTTCCAGTACAACTAATGAAAAACTGTTTTTT
TRBJ2-1 | TRBD2 | TRBV3-1 | . | CASSHRASGRDEQFF | TGTGCCAGCAGCCACAGGGCTAGCGGGAGAGATGAGCAGTTCTTC
TRBJ2-7 | TRBD1 | TRBV28 | . | CASSTDRGTYEQYF | TGTGCCAGCAGTACGGACAGGGGAACCTACGAGCAGTACTTC
TRBJ2-2 | TRBD2 | TRBV9 | . | CASSVDGGGVLNTGELFF | TGTGCCAGCAGCGTAGACGGGGGAGGGGTACTTAACACCGGGGAGCTGTTTTTT
TRBJ2-3 | . | TRBV10-1 | . | CASSEYRGELTDTQYF | TGCGCCAGCAGTGAGTATCGCGGGGAACTCACAGATACGCAGTATTTT
TRBJ2-7 | . | TRBV27 | few | CASRPGGPYEQYF | TGTGCCAGCAGGCCCGGGGGCCCCTACGAGCAGTACTTC
TRBJ2-1 | . | TRBV20-1 | once | CSASSERSPYNEQFF | TGCAGTGCTAGTTCGGAGCGGAGCCCCTACAATGAGCAGTTCTTC
TRBJ1-1 | TRBD1 | TRBV9 | . | CASSTRQGGLNTEAFF | TGTGCCAGCAGCACCCGACAGGGGGGATTGAACACTGAAGCTTTCTTT
TRBJ1-2 | . | TRBV29-1 | . | CSVGARLANYGYTF | TGCAGCGTTGGGGCCCGCCTAGCTAACTATGGCTACACCTTC
TRBJ2-3 | . | TRBV15 | . | CATNRDPKDTQYF | TGTGCCACCAACAGGGACCCCAAAGATACGCAGTATTTT
TRBJ2-7 | TRBD2 | TRBV28 | few | CASSVELGGEQYF | TGTGCCAGCAGTGTCGAGTTGGGAGGGGAGCAGTACTTC
TRBJ2-3 | TRBD2 | TRBV4-3 | . | CASSLWGRENTDTQYF | TGCGCCAGCAGCCTGTGGGGGAGGGAAAACACGGATACGCAGTATTTT
TRBJ1-5 | . | TRBV4-1 | . | CASSQDRTAGQPQHF | TGCGCCAGCAGCCAAGATCGGACAGCCGGTCAGCCCCAGCATTTT
TRBJ2-3 | TRBD2 | TRBV11-3 | . | CASSLGAGTSGSQDTQYF | TGTGCCAGCAGCTTAGGGGCCGGGACTAGCGGGAGTCAAGATACGCAGTATTTT
TRBJ2-1 | . | TRBV25-1 | . | CASSLADNTYNEQFF | TGTGCCAGCAGTTTAGCGGACAATACCTACAATGAGCAGTTCTTC
TRBJ2-4 | . | TRBV10-3 | . | CAISESIRIAEGVQYF | TGTGCCATCAGTGAGTCGATTCGGATAGCGGAGGGGGTGCAGTACTTC
TRBJ2-7 | . | TRBV2 | few | CASSVDSSHYEQYF | TGTGCCAGCAGTGTTGATAGCAGCCACTACGAGCAGTACTTC
TRBJ2-5 | TRBD2 | TRBV5-6 | few | CASSLQAGWETQYF | TGTGCCAGCAGCCTCCAAGCGGGGTGGGAGACCCAGTACTTC
TRBJ2-3 | . | TRBV4-2 | few | CASSQAAGTAAQDTQYF | TGTGCCAGCAGCCAAGCCGCAGGGACGGCTGCACAGGATACGCAGTATTTT
TRBJ1-4 | . | TRBV28 | few | CASSLPGSEKLFF | TGTGCCAGCAGCCTACCCGGGAGCGAAAAACTGTTTTTT
TRBJ2-7 | . | TRBV29-1 | . | CGPLGGRKLSYEQYF | TGCGGCCCCCTAGGCGGGCGTAAACTCTCCTACGAGCAGTACTTC
TRBJ2-7 | . | TRBV25-1 | . | CASSELGRGYEQYF | TGTGCCAGCAGTGAATTGGGCAGGGGCTACGAGCAGTACTTC
TRBJ2-7 | TRBD1 | TRBV10-3 | . | CAIRPQGAHEQYF | TGTGCCATCAGACCTCAGGGGGCCCACGAGCAGTACTTC
TRBJ2-1 | . | TRBV5-1 | . | CASSVDSEQFF | TGCGCCAGCAGTGTAGACAGTGAGCAGTTCTTC
TRBJ1-5 | TRBD1 | TRBV6-1 | . | CASSQGRQGAYSQPQHF | TGTGCCAGCAGCCAGGGTAGACAGGGGGCTTATAGTCAGCCCCAGCATTTT
TRBJ2-1 | . | TRBV7-9 | . | CASSSRGAGDNEQFF | TGTGCCAGCAGCTCCAGGGGGGCTGGGGACAATGAGCAGTTCTTC
TRBJ2-7 | . | TRBV4-2 | . | CASSQDPRGSYNEQYF | TGTGCCAGCAGCCAAGATCCCAGGGGTAGCTACAATGAGCAGTACTTC
TRBJ2-2 | . | TRBV19 | once | CASSIGDRTGELFF | TGTGCCAGTAGTATTGGGGACCGAACCGGGGAGCTGTTTTTT